What follows are 30 T cell receptor beta chains derived from one specimen sequenced in a study of blood T cell repertoires in COVID-19. Produced via immunoSEQ multiplex PCR; TCRdb's table is partial and in-frame only. The sample consists of 200,000 to 250,000 clones, 85% to 90% of them appearing once. The sequencing sample was made of PBMCs or T cells enriched from blood (not recorded which). These receptor sequences come from a woman aged 45-65 years in a cohort exposed to, infected with or recovered from COVID-19 (not recorded which).

The V gene is TRBV7-2, the J gene TRBJ1-2; 7 bases are a match to TRBD1. The length of the CDR3 is 12 residues. V lost 5 bases and J lost 10; bases outside the gene matches: 7. The V gene's germline CDR1 is SGHTA and CDR2 FQGNSA. CDR3 sequence reads: CASSHPGQYYTF. In DNA, the CDR3 is TGTGCCAGCAGCCACCCGGGACAGTACTACACCTTC.

The chain couples TRBV7-2 to TRBJ1-2; D perhaps matches TRBD1 (6 bases). Trimming removed 4 bases at V and 5 bases at J, with 14 bases between. Germline-derived CDR1 and CDR2 are SGHTA and FQGNSA. This CDR3 is built from 14 residues. This CDR3 is CASSYGQKTYGYTF. Here the CDR3 DNA reads TGTGCCAGCAGCTATGGACAGAAAACTTATGGCTACACCTTC.

V is TRBV27 and J is TRBJ1-2; the match to TRBD1 covers 9 bases. CDR1 and CDR2 (germline): MNHEY, SMNVEV (reference sequence). Trimming at V came to 3 bases and at J to 5 bases, leaving 7 bases not matched to a gene. There are 15 residues in the CDR3. The CDR3 DNA reads TGTGCCAGCAGTTTCCCGGGACAGGGTAATTATGGCTACACCTTC. It translates to CASSFPGQGNYGYTF.

V is TRBV3-1 (or the pseudogene TRBV3-2) and J is TRBJ2-3, with 10 bases matching TRBD2. Trimming at V came to 3 bases and at J to 4 bases, leaving 4 bases not matched to a gene. In germline, CDR1 is LGHDT, CDR2 YNNKEL (reference sequence). This CDR3 contains 15 residues. Here the CDR3 DNA reads TGTGCCAGCAGCCAGGGACTAGCGAGGTCAGATACGCAGTATTTT. Residues: CASSQGLARSDTQYF.

The chain uses TRBV7-8 and TRBJ2-1; D remains unclear. The CDR3 has 14 amino acids. Looked up from germline, CDR1 is SGHVS and CDR2 is FQNEAQ. V lost 2 bases and J 2 bases, leaving 7 bases between the germline ends. The CDR3 DNA sequence: TGTGCCAGCAGCTTAAACGGTGCCTACAATGAGCAGTTCTTC. As protein: CASSLNGAYNEQFF. The full variable domain, with the rest looked up from reference TRBV7-8 and TRBJ2-1, is GAGVSQSPRYKVAKRGQDVALRCDPISGHVSLFWYQQALGQGPEFLTYFQNEAQLDKSGLPSDRFFAERPEGSVSTLKIQRTQQEDSAVYLCASSLNGAYNEQFFGPGTRLTVL.

The V gene is TRBV14, the J gene TRBJ2-7; TRBD2 matches at 14 bases. From germline, CDR1 is SGHDN and CDR2 FVKESK. With V trimmed by 0 bases and J by 0 bases, 13 bases remained unmatched. The length of the CDR3 is 21 residues. The CDR3 nucleotides are TGTGCCAGCAGCCAAGAAAGCGTGGAGGGACTAGCGGGGGTAACCTCCTACGAGCAGTACTTC. Translation: CASSQESVEGLAGVTSYEQYF.

The chain combines TRBV7-3 with TRBJ1-1; D might be TRBD1 (5 bases). The CDR3 has 15 amino acids. CDR1 and CDR2 (germline): SGHTA, FQGTGA. The V end was cut by 1 base, the J end by 1 base, with 10 bases between. CDR3 sequence reads: CASSLMAGQNTEAFF. CDR3 coding DNA: TGTGCCAGCAGCTTAATGGCAGGGCAGAACACTGAAGCTTTCTTT.

In this sample, this clone turned up a few times. The chain recombines TRBV27 with TRBJ2-5, with D tentatively TRBD1 (5 bases). Germline loops: CDR1 MNHEY, CDR2 SMNVEV (reference sequence). V was clipped by 4 bases and J by 5 bases, with 11 bases between them. The CDR3 contains 13 residues. In DNA, the CDR3 is TGTGCCAGCAGTTACAAGGGGCGGGAGACCCAGTACTTC. This codes for CASSYKGRETQYF.

This chain uses TRBV7-8 with TRBJ1-2, with TRBD1 as a possible D gene (6 bases). V was shortened by 8 bases and J by 5 bases, with 21 bases between the two germline ends. CDR3 length equals 15 residues. Germline V gives CDR1 SGHVS, CDR2 FQNEAQ. CDR3: CASQPAPGALYGYTF. CDR3 nucleotide sequence: TGTGCCAGCCAACCGGCACCAGGGGCCCTTTATGGCTACACCTTC.

The count of this clone is one. V is TRBV11-2 and J is TRBJ2-5; possibly TRBD2 for D (7 bases). V lost 1 base and J lost 1, with 13 bases in between. Per germline, CDR1 SGHAT and CDR2 FQNNGV. This CDR3 comprises 16 residues. CDR3 loop: CASSLVGGGLQETQYF. The CDR3 bases are TGTGCCAGCAGCTTAGTCGGCGGGGGCCTCCAAGAGACCCAGTACTTC.

The genes are TRBV6-6 and TRBJ2-1; D may be TRBD1 (6 bases). The CDR3 is made up of 13 amino acids. CDR1 MNHNY and CDR2 SVGAGI come from the germline V gene (reference sequence). V lost 1 base and J 8 bases, leaving 9 bases between the germline ends. The CDR3 nucleotides are TGTGCCAGCAGTTACTGGGACAAGGATGAGCAGTTCTTC. This translates into CASSYWDKDEQFF.

This chain joins TRBV27 and TRBJ1-2; D not certain. The CDR3 totals 13 residues. V was trimmed by 3 bases and J by 2 bases, leaving 7 bases between them. Germline CDR1 and CDR2: MNHEY and SMNVEV (reference sequence). CDR3 loop: CASSFAENYGYTF. Written as DNA, the CDR3 is TGTGCCAGCAGTTTCGCGGAAAACTATGGCTACACCTTC.

This chain connects TRBV19 to TRBJ2-2, with 7 bases aligning to TRBD1. Germline V lookup: CDR1 LNHDA, CDR2 SQIVND (reference sequence). The CDR3 has 16 residues. Trimming removed 3 bases from V and 4 bases from J; junction bases left unmatched: 8. The CDR3 region has the DNA TGTGCCAGTAGTATGTTCGAGGGGGCCGGCACCGGGGAGCTGTTTTTT. Encoded protein: CASSMFEGAGTGELFF.

The chain joins TRBV20-1 to TRBJ2-7, with TRBD2 matching over 7 bases. CDR1 DFQATT and CDR2 SNEGSKA come from the germline V gene (reference sequence). V dropped 3 bases and J dropped 0; count of bases not matched to a gene: 8. This CDR3 is built from 15 residues. CDR3 bases: TGCAGTGCTAGTGCGATTGGCGGGGGCTCCTACGAGCAGTACTTC. It yields the protein CSASAIGGGSYEQYF.

V usage is TRBV27 and J usage is TRBJ1-5; D unclear. This CDR3 comprises 15 residues. Germline loops: CDR1 MNHEY, CDR2 SMNVEV (reference sequence). With 5 bases removed from V and 0 bases from J, the gap between germline ends came to 11 bases. The CDR3 bases are TGTGCCAGCAGTGATACAGCATATAGCAATCAGCCCCAGCATTTT. This encodes CASSDTAYSNQPQHF.

The gene calls are TRBV28 and TRBJ1-2; 8 nucleotides match TRBD1. With 4 bases clipped from V and 4 bases from J, the junction kept 2 bases outside the gene matches. This CDR3 contains 13 residues. Germline V gives CDR1 MDHEN, CDR2 SYDVKM. As DNA, the CDR3 is TGTGCCAGCAGTTCTACAGGGGGCTATGGCTACACCTTC. It specifies CASSSTGGYGYTF.

The chain is built from TRBV4-1 and TRBJ2-1, with 10 bases lining up with TRBD2. The CDR3 spans 18 residues. Trimming removed 8 bases from V and 2 bases from J; junction bases left unmatched: 15. From germline, CDR1 is MGHRA and CDR2 YSYEKL. The CDR3, as DNA: TGCGCCAGCTCGAATTCGAGGCTAGCGGGGGCAGCCTACAATGAGCAGTTCTTC. Protein: CASSNSRLAGAAYNEQFF.

This chain joins TRBV19 and TRBJ1-2; the D gene is possibly TRBD1 (6 bases). Germline CDR1 reads LNHDA; CDR2 reads SQIVND (reference sequence). The CDR3 loop spans 15 amino acids. Trimming left V 3 bases short and J 8 bases short, with 19 bases between. The CDR3 region has the DNA TGTGCCAGTAGTATTGGGACATCTCTTGGCGGGGGCTACACCTTC. This encodes CASSIGTSLGGGYTF.

The chain carries TRBV11-2 and TRBJ2-5; tentative D call: TRBD2 (5 bases). Germline V gene sequence: CDR1 SGHAT, CDR2 FQNNGV. CDR3 length equals 18 residues. Trimming stripped 0 bases from V and 5 bases from J, with 22 bases between. The CDR3 spells CASSLEPPGNKVVETQYF. The CDR3 DNA reads TGTGCCAGCAGCTTAGAACCTCCGGGGAATAAGGTCGTCGAGACCCAGTACTTC.

The V call is TRBV20-1, the J call TRBJ2-7; D possibly corresponds to TRBD2 (6 bases). With 3 bases removed from V and 6 bases from J, the gap between germline ends came to 12 bases. Germline V gene sequence: CDR1 DFQATT, CDR2 SNEGSKA (reference sequence). The CDR3 sequence is 12 residues long. The chain's CDR3 is CSASQLALEQYF. In DNA, the CDR3 is TGCAGTGCTAGTCAACTAGCCCTCGAGCAGTACTTC.

This chain links TRBV6-6 with TRBJ1-2, with 10 bases aligning to TRBD1. Trimming at V came to 4 bases and at J to 4 bases, leaving 3 bases not matched to a gene. The V gene's germline CDR1 is MNHNY and CDR2 SVGAGI (reference sequence). The CDR3 spans 14 residues. CDR3 loop: CASSSGQGPYGYTF. For the CDR3, the DNA is TGTGCCAGCAGTTCGGGACAGGGGCCCTATGGCTACACCTTC.

The rearrangement uses TRBV9 and TRBJ2-7, with 8 bases fitting TRBD1. This CDR3 spans 13 amino acids. Germline CDR1 SGDLS, CDR2 YYNGEE. V was clipped by 4 bases and J by 3 bases; unmatched bases: 3. CDR3 sequence reads: CASSPDRGYEQYF. CDR3 sequence (DNA): TGTGCCAGCAGCCCTGACAGGGGCTACGAGCAGTACTTC.

The chain combines TRBV5-1 with TRBJ2-1; 9 bases match TRBD2. J was trimmed by 3 bases and V by 7 bases; bases with no gene match: 5. The length of the CDR3 is 14 residues. The germline V gene has CDR1 SGHRS and CDR2 YFSETQ. CDR3 region: CASAAGGFYNEQFF. The CDR3 region has the DNA TGCGCCAGCGCAGCGGGGGGATTCTACAATGAGCAGTTCTTC. Looking up the rest from reference TRBV5-1 and TRBJ2-1 gives the full variable domain: KAGVTQTPRYLIKTRGQQVTLSCSPISGHRSVSWYQQTPGQGLQFLFEYFSETQRNKGNFPGRFSGRQFSNSRSEMNVSTLELGDSALYLCASAAGGFYNEQFFGPGTRLTVL.

The chain joins TRBV7-9 to TRBJ1-1; D is unresolved. In germline, CDR1 is SEHNR, CDR2 FQNEAQ (reference sequence). The CDR3 spans 11 residues. Trimming stripped 4 bases from V and 10 bases from J, with 10 bases between. DNA for the CDR3: TGTGCCAGCAGCTCCCCGGGAGTAGCTTTCTTT. This sequence encodes CASSSPGVAFF.

V is TRBV7-2 and J is TRBJ2-5; D gene ambiguous. V lost 5 bases and J 0 bases, leaving 7 bases between the germline ends. CDR1 is SGHTA and CDR2 is FQGNSA in the germline V gene. The CDR3 is 13 residues long. The CDR3 is CASSGQYQETQYF. The DNA of the CDR3 is TGTGCCAGCAGCGGCCAGTACCAAGAGACCCAGTACTTC.

The chain has TRBV7-9 and TRBJ2-3; 10 nucleotides line up with TRBD1. V shed 5 bases, J shed 4 bases, and the junction held 12 bases outside the gene matches. The germline V gene encodes CDR1 SEHNR and CDR2 FQNEAQ (reference sequence). The length of the CDR3 is 17 residues. CDR3 nucleotides: TGTGCCAGCAGCCCCGACACCCGGGACAGGGGACCAGATACGCAGTATTTT. Translation: CASSPDTRDRGPDTQYF.

A few counts support this clone. This sequence joins TRBV30 and TRBJ2-2, with D perhaps matching TRBD2 (5 bases). The germline V gene encodes CDR1 GTSNPN and CDR2 SVGIG (reference sequence). The germline V and J ends were trimmed by 4 bases and 6 bases, with 6 bases remaining between them. The CDR3 has 11 amino acids. CDR3 sequence: CAWTSPGELFF. The CDR3 coding sequence is TGTGCCTGGACTAGCCCCGGGGAGCTGTTTTTT.

The V gene is TRBV4-2, the J gene TRBJ2-5; 10 nucleotides match TRBD2. V lost 4 bases to trimming and J lost 2 bases; unmatched junction nucleotides: 7. CDR1 and CDR2 from the germline V gene are LGHNA and YNFKEQ. The CDR3 has 16 residues. CDR3 in DNA: TGTGCCAGCAGCCTAATACTAGCGGGGAGACAAGAGACCCAGTACTTC. This codes for CASSLILAGRQETQYF.

J is TRBJ2-3 and V is TRBV5-6, with D possibly being TRBD2 (5 bases). CDR1 is SGHDT, CDR2 YYEEEE, per germline. Trimming shortened V by 4 bases and J by 8 bases, and 11 bases separated the two germline ends. The CDR3 sequence is 12 residues long. Written as DNA, the CDR3 is TGTGCCAGCAGCGCACCAAGCGGTACGCAGTATTTT. Its protein is CASSAPSGTQYF.

V usage is TRBV19 and J usage is TRBJ1-2, with TRBD1 matching over 7 bases. The CDR3 spans 15 residues. The germline V gene has CDR1 LNHDA and CDR2 SQIVND (reference sequence). J lost 0 bases, V lost 6 bases, and 7 bases had no gene match. The CDR3 loop is CASRNRGAANYGYTF. The CDR3 nucleotides read TGTGCCAGTAGAAACAGGGGAGCGGCTAACTATGGCTACACCTTC.